Following are 21 T cell receptor beta chains from one sample sequenced in a study of early stage breast cancer tumors. The assay was immunoSEQ multiplex PCR, and TCRdb's table has in-frame clones only and misses some. Among tens of thousands of clones listed, approximately 84% were seen once. The sequenced sample was blood. These receptors were obtained from a person aged 50 to 59 with breast cancer.

The V and J genes are TRBV27 and TRBJ1-2; 9 nucleotides line up with TRBD1. CDR1 and CDR2 (germline): MNHEY, SMNVEV (reference sequence). The CDR3 is 13 amino acids. V was pared by 0 bases and J by 8 bases, with 1 base of the junction left unmatched. For the CDR3, the DNA is TGTGCCAGCAGTTTATCAGGGACAGGGGGCTACACCTTC. Translating gives CASSLSGTGGYTF.

The chain links TRBV30 to TRBJ2-3; 7 nucleotides line up with TRBD2. The ends lost 4 bases at V and 2 bases at J; junction bases unmatched: 3. Germline V lookup: CDR1 GTSNPN, CDR2 SVGIG (reference sequence). CDR3 length equals 13 residues. In DNA, the CDR3 is TGTGCCTGGAAGCGGGGACTCACAGATACGCAGTATTTT. Its translation is CAWKRGLTDTQYF.

The chain uses TRBV9 and TRBJ2-5, with D perhaps matching TRBD1 (5 bases). Germline-derived CDR1 and CDR2 are SGDLS and YYNGEE. The CDR3 length is 15 residues. V gave up 0 bases and J gave up 5 bases, with 14 bases separating them. CDR3 region: CASSVELGPAETQYF. DNA for the CDR3: TGTGCCAGCAGCGTAGAGCTGGGGCCGGCGGAGACCCAGTACTTC.

The chain links TRBV5-1 to TRBJ2-7; 8 nucleotides agree with TRBD2. CDR1 is SGHRS, CDR2 YFSETQ, per germline. V was clipped by 4 bases and J by 3 bases; unmatched bases: 9. This CDR3 spans 15 amino acids. CDR3 coding DNA: TGCGCCAGCAGCCCGCCCGGGACTAGAAACTACGAGCAGTACTTC. Translated, it gives CASSPPGTRNYEQYF.

V and J are TRBV10-3 and TRBJ2-2; D gene unclear. The germline V gene has CDR1 ENHRY and CDR2 SYGVKD. The V and J ends lost 0 bases and 3 bases respectively, with 5 bases between them. The CDR3 covers 14 residues. CDR3 nucleotides: TGTGCCATCAGTGAGTCGAAGGACACCGGGGAGCTGTTTTTT. Translating it yields CAISESKDTGELFF.

The V call is TRBV18, the J call TRBJ2-1; TRBD2 agrees at 14 bases. After removal of 5 bases from V and 2 bases from J, the junction contained 5 bases not matched to a gene. The length of the CDR3 is 17 residues. In germline, CDR1 is KGHSH, CDR2 LQKENI. The CDR3 DNA sequence: TGTGCCAGCTCATCCCAGACTAGCGGGGGGGCCTACAATGAGCAGTTCTTC. This translates into CASSSQTSGGAYNEQFF.

This chain connects TRBV18 to TRBJ1-3; no firm D call. The CDR3 runs 17 residues. Germline CDR1 reads KGHSH; CDR2 reads LQKENI. Trimming took 0 bases from V and 0 from J, leaving 12 bases between them. The CDR3 sequence: CASSPPGSESSGNTIYF. The CDR3 region has the DNA TGTGCCAGCTCACCACCGGGATCAGAGAGCTCTGGAAACACCATATATTTT.

V and J are TRBV23-1 and TRBJ2-1; D may be TRBD2 (5 bases). TRBV23-1 is classed as an ORF, of uncertain function. Trimming left V 8 bases short and J 6 bases short, with 8 bases between. CDR3 length: 11 amino acids. The CDR3 DNA sequence: TGCGCCAGCTCCCGGGGCAATGAGCAGTTCTTC. Translated, it gives CASSRGNEQFF.

Here the CDR3 reads CASSPRAPGTEAFF. The CDR3 DNA reads TGTGCCAGCAGTCCCAGGGCCCCCGGCACTGAAGCTTTCTTT. This sequence joins TRBV2 and TRBJ1-1; weak D call: TRBD1 (5 bases). The CDR3 runs 14 residues. V dropped 5 bases and J dropped 4 bases, with 14 bases sitting between them. Per germline, CDR1 SNHLY and CDR2 FYNNEI.

This chain connects TRBV30 to TRBJ1-5, with D possibly matching TRBD1 (5 bases). This CDR3 contains 15 residues. Trimming took off 0 bases at V and 2 bases at J, with 11 bases between the two ends. Looked up from germline, CDR1 is GTSNPN and CDR2 is SVGIG (reference sequence). CDR3 DNA sequence: TGTGCCTGGAGTGTAAAGGGGCAACGCAATCAGCCCCAGCATTTT. As protein: CAWSVKGQRNQPQHF. Filled out from reference TRBV30 and TRBJ1-5, the complete variable domain reads SQTIHQWPATLVQPVGSPLSLECTVEGTSNPNLYWYRQAAGRGLQLLFYSVGIGQISSEVPQNLSASRPQDRQFILSSKKLLLSDSGFYLCAWSVKGQRNQPQHFGDGTRLSIL.

The rearrangement joins TRBV28 to TRBJ2-7, with 7 bases fitting TRBD1. J gave up 6 bases and V 4 bases, and 12 bases lay outside the gene matches. Germline V gene sequence: CDR1 MDHEN, CDR2 SYDVKM. This CDR3 is 15 amino acids long. In nucleotides, the CDR3 is TGTGCCAGCAGTTCCCCCCTTGGGGACAGCTCCGAGCAGTACTTC. Translating it yields CASSSPLGDSSEQYF.

The gene calls are TRBV7-2 and TRBJ2-1, with D perhaps being TRBD1 or TRBD2 (6 bases each). This CDR3 has 16 amino acids. Trimming stripped 7 bases from V and 7 bases from J, with 23 bases between. Germline V gene sequence: CDR1 SGHTA, CDR2 FQGNSA. This chain's CDR3 is CASTTRGGRGSNEQFF. The CDR3 nucleotides are TGTGCCAGCACCACCCGAGGGGGGAGAGGTAGTAATGAGCAGTTCTTC.

The table lists this clone with a count of one. The chain uses TRBV18 and TRBJ1-2; the D is unclear. Per germline, CDR1 KGHSH and CDR2 LQKENI. The V and J ends lost 2 bases and 8 bases respectively, with 18 bases between them. The CDR3 extends over 15 amino acids. CDR3 amino acids: CASSPGSGLSDGYTF. CDR3 nucleotides: TGTGCCAGCTCACCAGGGTCAGGTTTGTCGGACGGCTACACCTTC.

The chain combines TRBV4-2 with TRBJ2-1; D gene ambiguous. The CDR3 has 13 amino acids. V shed 3 bases and J shed 5 bases, with 8 bases lying between them. Germline V CDR1 and CDR2: LGHNA, YNFKEQ. In nucleotides, the CDR3 is TGTGCCAGCAGCCAGGATACAAACAATGAGCAGTTCTTC. Translation gives CASSQDTNNEQFF.

The chain has TRBV5-1 and TRBJ2-6, with D unclear. V was pared by 0 bases and J by 0 bases, with 4 bases between. This CDR3 is 15 amino acids long. Germline V CDR1 and CDR2: SGHRS, YFSETQ. This chain's CDR3 is CASSLEGSGANVLTF. CDR3 nucleotide sequence: TGCGCCAGCAGCTTGGAGGGCTCTGGGGCCAACGTCCTGACTTTC.

This chain connects TRBV29-1 to TRBJ1-4; D ambiguous. V lost 8 bases and J 0 bases, leaving 16 bases between the germline ends. CDR1 SQVTM and CDR2 ANQGSEA come from the germline V gene. The CDR3 is made up of 15 amino acids. CDR3 coding DNA: TGCAGCACTCCCCCAGGTGGGACAACTAATGAAAAACTGTTTTTT. Translating gives CSTPPGGTTNEKLFF.

The chain links TRBV19 to TRBJ1-6, with D perhaps matching TRBD1 (6 bases). Germline assignment: CDR1 LNHDA and CDR2 SQIVND (reference sequence). The CDR3 has 14 residues. V lost 9 bases and J 7 bases, leaving 16 bases between the germline ends. The CDR3 nucleotides read TGTGCCAGCTCGAACAGGGTTTCGAATTCACCCCTCCACTTT. Translating it yields CASSNRVSNSPLHF.

The rearrangement joins TRBV28 to TRBJ2-7; D remains ambiguous. CDR1 is MDHEN, CDR2 SYDVKM, per germline. V was pared by 5 bases and J by 4 bases, with 15 bases between. The CDR3 has 14 amino acids. The CDR3 region has the DNA TGTGCCAGCAGTCTGGTGGCAAACCAATACGAGCAGTACTTC. Translating gives CASSLVANQYEQYF.

By sample share, this clone is medium-sized (0.01 to 0.1%). This chain connects TRBV6-5 to TRBJ2-7; D ambiguous. V shed 2 bases and J shed 3 bases, with 8 bases lying between them. CDR1 and CDR2 (germline): MNHEY, SVGAGI. The CDR3 consists of 13 residues. CDR3 nucleotide sequence: TGTGCCAGCAGTTACGCAGCTAGCTACGAGCAGTACTTC. Protein: CASSYAASYEQYF.

This chain joins TRBV27 and TRBJ1-2; D perhaps matches TRBD1 (5 bases). This CDR3 comprises 16 residues. CDR1 and CDR2 from the germline V gene are MNHEY and SMNVEV (reference sequence). Trimming removed 4 bases at V and 0 bases at J, with 15 bases between. The CDR3 spells CASSSFQGASNYGYTF. DNA for the CDR3: TGTGCCAGCAGTTCCTTTCAGGGAGCATCTAACTATGGCTACACCTTC.

This rearrangement joins TRBV11-3 to TRBJ2-2; D is possibly TRBD2 (6 bases). This CDR3 spans 14 amino acids. Germline V CDR1 and CDR2: SGHNT, YENEEA. Trimming left V 4 bases short and J 3 bases short, with 9 bases between. This chain's CDR3 is CASSSGTHTGELFF. The CDR3 bases are TGTGCCAGCAGCTCAGGGACTCACACCGGGGAGCTGTTTTTT.